This T cell receptor (beta chain) was observed in a study of monozygotic twins with inflammatory bowel disease (dated by TCRdb to about 2019). The study in broad terms: The complete study included about 28 monozygotic twin pairs: 19 IBD-discordant Danish pairs and nine German pairs, of which four were IBD-concordant and five were IBD-discordant. Disease-associated traits were sought mainly through comparisons between IBD patients and their genetically identical healthy co-twins within discordant pairs. Each individual had, on average, about 151 000 unique TCRalpha sequences and 181 000 unique TCRbeta sequences available for analysis.

The full study reports these points: Because patients were on differing immunosuppressive treatments, the repertoires may have picked up extra background noise and inter-individual variability. Distinction between different T cell subtypes could not be achieved in the analysis. No difference in repertoire similarity was observed between concordant and discordant twins, possibly owing to limited statistical power. IBD patients shared fewer clonotypes with other individuals than healthy twins did, most markedly in patients showing signs of disease activity. The results gave no support for a single strong signal or clonotype linked to IBD. IBD patients had lower TCRbeta repertoire diversity, measured by the inverse Simpson index, than their healthy co-twins.

A note on this clonotype: Its binding antigen is unknown.

From each donor, a roughly 2.5 ml peripheral blood sample was collected into PAXgene tubes and stored at -80 degrees C. Without T cell sorting, total RNA was isolated from whole blood using the PAXgene blood miRNA kit on an automated QIAcube. Peripheral blood from monozygotic twin pairs concordant or discordant for inflammatory bowel disease was subjected to deep TCRalpha and TCRbeta repertoire profiling with unique molecular barcoding. Smoking habits were recorded for all twin pairs, with individuals classified as current, former or never smokers. Preparation of the library involved 5' RACE. Each TCR library was prepared from about 3.5 ug of total RNA. For each sample, cDNA was synthesized in eight separate reactions using SMARTScribe reverse transcriptase. During cDNA synthesis, unique molecular identifiers containing a 6-nucleotide sample barcode were introduced by template switching. Two nested PCRs of approximately 16 and 9 cycles amplified the TCRalpha and TCRbeta cDNA, and bead purification followed each PCR. Before amplification, the cDNA was treated with uracil DNA-glycosylase and purified using the QIAquick PCR purification kit. The second PCR added Illumina TruSeq-compatible adapters along with sample-specific barcodes. TapeStation and Qubit were used to check library quality and concentration, and 5 ng of each library was pooled. Pooled libraries were sequenced on an Illumina HiSeq2500 single-index Rapid Run with 2 x 100 bp reads and custom sequencing primers. The original methods were these. MiGEC version 1.2.6 was used for UMI-based consensus assembly, which corrected PCR and sequencing errors. V(D)J alignment, clonotype assembly and CDR3 extraction were performed with MiXCR version 2.1.1. To normalise gene usage, clonotype sharing and MAIT/NKT TCR abundance, the top 1000, 10 000 and 20 000 clonotypes in each sample were analysed. After downsampling to 27 000 UMIs, diversity was calculated as the inverse Simpson index using the vegan R package. Paired Mann-Whitney U tests were applied to discordant twin pairs, with Benjamini-Hochberg correction for multiple testing. TCRdb reprocessed the reads and lists each CDR3 protein sequence as a single entry, with no DNA. These V and J calls derive from TCRdb rather than the authors' analysis. This sample's table lists about 450,000 distinct CDR3 sequences. 2% to 3% of the sample goes to the ten largest clones.

The sequenced material came from blood. The source is a human donor with ulcerative colitis or Crohn's disease, or a healthy co-twin of an affected twin (not recorded which).

CDR3 protein: CAISEEGYEQYF. This chain is built from TRBV10-3 and TRBJ2-7; TCRdb outputs TRBD2, but without DNA this stays unchecked. Spanning cysteine to phenylalanine, the CDR3 consists of 12 amino acids. No DNA has been recorded. From the germline V gene, CDR1 is ENHRY and CDR2 is SYGVKD.